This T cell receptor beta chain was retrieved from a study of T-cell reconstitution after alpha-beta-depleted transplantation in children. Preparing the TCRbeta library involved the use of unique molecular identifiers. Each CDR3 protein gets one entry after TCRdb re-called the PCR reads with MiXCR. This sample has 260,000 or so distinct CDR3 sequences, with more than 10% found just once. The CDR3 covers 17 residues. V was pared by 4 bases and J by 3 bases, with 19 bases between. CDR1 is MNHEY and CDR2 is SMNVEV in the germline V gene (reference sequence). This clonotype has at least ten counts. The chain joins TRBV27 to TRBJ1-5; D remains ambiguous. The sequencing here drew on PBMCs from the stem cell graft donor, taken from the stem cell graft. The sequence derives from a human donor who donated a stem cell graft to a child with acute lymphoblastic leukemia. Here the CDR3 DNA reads TGTGCCAGCAGTTCCTCCTCCAGGTACGGGCCCAATCAGCCCCAGCATTTT. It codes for CASSSSSRYGPNQPQHF.